This TCR beta chain was observed in a study of cytomegalovirus exposure and HLA in healthy donors. General study points: Researchers counted about 150 TCR beta chains as cytomegalovirus-associated.

The CDR3 runs to 15 residues. The germline V gene has CDR1 MNHEY and CDR2 SVGAGI. V lost 8 bases, J lost 4 bases, and 7 bases stayed unmatched. Profiling relied on immunoSEQ multiplex PCR, and the TCRdb table lists in-frame clones only, not all of them. The sample has 50,000 to 80,000 clones; around 89% are singletons. About this clone: As yet, its antigen is unknown.

This sequence originates from a woman aged 18 to 35 in good health and CMV-seronegative. Sequencing was performed on PBMCs. V is TRBV6-5 and J is TRBJ2-3, with 12 positions matching TRBD2. This chain's CDR3 is CASRRTSGRSDTQYF. The DNA for the CDR3 is TGTGCCAGCCGAAGAACTAGCGGGAGGTCAGATACGCAGTATTTT.